This T cell receptor (beta chain) was identified during a study of regulatory T cells in long-lasting Graves disease. This clonotype showed up just a few times. A clone one base away is much larger, so this may be a read error. Time point defined: newly diagnosed GD, antithyroid drugs for less than 3 months. The TCR library was prepared using RNA isolated from PBMCs. Libraries of TCR beta came from iRepertoire HTBI primers plus Arm-PCR of CDR3 regions. MiXCR, applied by TCRdb to the multiplex PCR reads, yields one record per CDR3 protein. The sample shows some 500,000 distinct CDR3 sequences, around an eighth of them seen only once. V shed 11 bases and J 9 bases; nucleotides not matched to a gene: 19. There are 15 residues in the CDR3. A further study also used this sample, focusing on T cells in Graves' hyperthyroidism and ophthalmopathy. That study reports: TCR CDR3 underwent first-round RT-PCR with the HTBI primer set.

Sequences were derived from peripheral blood mononuclear cells (PBMCs), sampled at new diagnosis, from a patient treated with antithyroid drugs. This sequence was found in a man aged 30 to 39 with Graves disease. The gene calls are TRBV12-3 or TRBV12-4 and TRBJ2-1, with 7 nucleotides matching TRBD2. The CDR3: CAGTYLAELEGEQFF. Here the CDR3 DNA reads TGTGCCGGCACCTATCTAGCGGAGCTAGAAGGTGAGCAGTTCTTC.